The rows below give T cell receptor beta chains drawn from one sample of a study of esophageal squamous cell carcinoma under preoperative chemotherapy. One entry per CDR3 protein results from TCRdb running MiXCR on the PCR reads. Altogether 30,000 to 35,000 distinct CDR3 sequences are present, around half being singletons, with the ten largest covering roughly 25%. This material was acquired from a patient given preoperative chemotherapy. Receptors originate from a human donor with esophageal squamous cell carcinoma. The donor label of this sample is uncertain. Each CDR3 is given with its conserved first and last residue. Each record gives: D gene, V gene, J gene, clone size, CDR3 DNA, CDR3 protein. A D gene is named only where the DNA matches it firmly. Expanded clones are given a class, and other clones once, few, many or no size at all.

TRBD2	TRBV7-8	TRBJ2-3	NA	TGTGCCAGCAGCAACCTGGCGCGGGGGGCCGGTGATACGCAGTATTTT	CASSNLARGAGDTQYF
NA	TRBV7-6	TRBJ1-6	medium-sized	TGTGCCAGCAGCTTATATACTAATTCACCCCTCCACTTT	CASSLYTNSPLHF
NA	TRBV5-5	TRBJ2-1	NA	TGTGCCAGCAGCTTGAAGGCCTCTAGTTGGGATGAGCAGTTCTTC	CASSLKASSWDEQFF
TRBD1	TRBV7-3	TRBJ2-3	NA	TGTGCCAGCAGCCTCAAACTGGGGCTGGGGGACAGAAATACTCAGTACTTT	CASSLKLGLGDRNTQYF
TRBD2	TRBV7-6	TRBJ2-3	once	TGTGCCAGCAGGGGGGGGGGGTTCAAAGACATGCAGTACTTT	CASRGGGFKDMQYF
NA	TRBV6-1	TRBJ2-3	few	TGTGCCAGCAGTCGCAACCAGGGGGGCGGCGAAGATACGCAGTATTTT	CASSRNQGGGEDTQYF
NA	TRBV5-6	TRBJ2-2	once	TGTGCCAGCAGCTTTGGAACAGGGGACTGGTCCGGGGAGCTGTTTTTT	CASSFGTGDWSGELFF
NA	TRBV11-1	TRBJ2-3	NA	TGTGCCAGCAGCTTAGTTGCTAGTCCAGATACGCAGTATTTT	CASSLVASPDTQYF
NA	TRBV5-6	TRBJ2-7	many	TGTGCCAGCAGCTTGGGTGGCGGGGTAGGTTACGAGCAGTACTTC	CASSLGGGVGYEQYF
NA	TRBV7-2	TRBJ2-4	NA	TGCGGCGGCAGGGGGGGGGGAGCCAAAAACATGCAGTATTTC	CGGRGGGAKNMQYF
TRBD1	TRBV11-2	TRBJ2-1	few	TGTGCCAGCAGTTCAGACAGGGGAACCTACAATGAGCAGTTCTTC	CASSSDRGTYNEQFF
NA	TRBV6-5	TRBJ2-3	few	TGTGCCAGCAGTTACGTAAGCGGTGTGGATACGCAGTATTTT	CASSYVSGVDTQYF
NA	TRBV7-8	TRBJ2-3	NA	TGTGCGAGCAGCAACCTAGGGCTGGGAGCCGATGACACGCAGTATTTC	CASSNLGLGADDTQYF
NA	TRBV7-2	TRBJ1-1	medium-sized	TGTGCCAGCAGCTTGGAAACCGGGAACACTGAAGCTTTCTTT	CASSLETGNTEAFF
NA	TRBV12-3/TRBV12-4	TRBJ2-6	many	TGTGCCAGCAGTTCGAACACGGCTGGGGCCAACGTCCTGACTTTC	CASSSNTAGANVLTF
TRBD2	TRBV7-3	TRBJ2-1	many	TGTGCCAGCAGCGCTACTAGCGTTAACAATGAGCAGTTCTTC	CASSATSVNNEQFF
TRBD1	TRBV7-8	TRBJ2-1	large	TGTGCCAGCAGCGATACCGACAGGGTCCTTTACAATGAGCAGTTCTTC	CASSDTDRVLYNEQFF
NA	TRBV20-1	TRBJ2-1	NA	TGCAGTGCTAGAGAGGGGGGGGCAATGAGCAATGAGCAGTTCTTC	CSAREGGAMSNEQFF
NA	TRBV6-1	TRBJ2-3	NA	TGTGCCAGCAGGACGGCGGGGAGAGGTTCAGATACGCAGTATTTT	CASRTAGRGSDTQYF
NA	TRBV6-1	TRBJ2-3	NA	TGTGCCAGCGGGGGCAACGAGGGGGGCGGGGCAGATACGCAGTACTTT	CASGGNEGGGADTQYF
TRBD2	TRBV7-9	TRBJ2-7	many	TGTGCCAGCAGCTTCTCCCTAGCGGGGGGGACCTACGAGCAGTACTTC	CASSFSLAGGTYEQYF
NA	TRBV5-8	TRBJ1-2	few	TGTGCCAGCAGCTTGGAGGGAGGGGTTCGGGTCTACACCTTC	CASSLEGGVRVYTF
NA	TRBV7-2	TRBJ2-7	NA	TGTGCCAGCAGCTTAGGGTGGGTTGAGCAGTACTTC	CASSLGWVEQYF
TRBD1	TRBV12-3/TRBV12-4	TRBJ2-3	NA	TGCGCCAGGGGGCTGGCCGCCAAATATACGCAGTATTTC	CARGLAAKYTQYF
TRBD2	TRBV7-9	TRBJ2-1	few	TGTGCCAGCAGCTTTTTAGCGGGGGAGTACAATGAGCAGTTCTTC	CASSFLAGEYNEQFF
TRBD1	TRBV7-7	TRBJ2-3	once	TGTGCTAGCAGCTTAAGGGACAGCTTCAAAGATACTCAGTATTTC	CASSLRDSFKDTQYF
NA	TRBV7-2	TRBJ2-5	many	TGTGCCAGCAGCTTAAGCCGGACAGGGAGGGGACAAGAGACCCAGTACTTC	CASSLSRTGRGQETQYF
TRBD2	TRBV7-6	TRBJ2-5	few	TGTGCGGGCAGCGGGGGCCGGGTCACAGATACCCAGTACTTT	CAGSGGRVTDTQYF
NA	TRBV6-1	TRBJ2-3	once	TGTGCCAGCTGGGCGGGGCTAGCCGACGACACGCAGTATTTC	CASWAGLADDTQYF
NA	TRBV4-1	TRBJ2-1	few	TGCGCCAGCAGCCAAGTAAGGCTAGACTACAATGAGCAGTTCTTC	CASSQVRLDYNEQFF
NA	TRBV24-1	TRBJ2-1	NA	TGTGCCACCAGGTCGCCCAACGGCCTCTACAATGAGCAGTTCTTC	CATRSPNGLYNEQFF
TRBD1	TRBV6-2/TRBV6-3	TRBJ2-5	many	TGTGCCAGCAGTTACGGGACAGGGATCGGAGAGACCCAGTACTTC	CASSYGTGIGETQYF
NA	TRBV6-1	TRBJ2-2	NA	TGTGCCAGCAGTGAACTGGTAGGGCCTACCGGGGAGCTGTTTTTT	CASSELVGPTGELFF
TRBD2	TRBV7-2	TRBJ2-3	NA	TGTGCCAGCAGCTTCCCGGGCGGGGGGGGCACAGATACGCAGTATTTT	CASSFPGGGGTDTQYF
NA	TRBV12-3/TRBV12-4	TRBJ2-7	NA	TGTGCCAGCAGTTTACTACCGGAGTTCTACGAGCAGTACTTC	CASSLLPEFYEQYF
TRBD2	TRBV11-3	TRBJ2-1	NA	TGTGCCAGCAGCACAAGGACTAGCGGTACCTACAATGAGCAGTTCTTC	CASSTRTSGTYNEQFF
TRBD2	TRBV7-2	TRBJ2-7	many	TGTGCCAGCAGCTTAGTGGTAGGACTAGCCTCCTACGAGCAGTACTTC	CASSLVVGLASYEQYF
NA	TRBV7-7	TRBJ2-5	many	TGTGCTAGCAGCTTAACGAAGGGCAATGAGCAGTACTTC	CASSLTKGNEQYF
NA	TRBV7-6	TRBJ2-4	NA	TGTGCCCGCGTCTTGGGCCCGAGAGCCACAGACACTCAGTACTTT	CARVLGPRATDTQYF
NA	TRBV7-9	TRBJ2-3	NA	TGTGCCAGCAGCTTCTCGTCGCAGTGGTCCGAAGACATTCAGTATTTT	CASSFSSQWSEDIQYF